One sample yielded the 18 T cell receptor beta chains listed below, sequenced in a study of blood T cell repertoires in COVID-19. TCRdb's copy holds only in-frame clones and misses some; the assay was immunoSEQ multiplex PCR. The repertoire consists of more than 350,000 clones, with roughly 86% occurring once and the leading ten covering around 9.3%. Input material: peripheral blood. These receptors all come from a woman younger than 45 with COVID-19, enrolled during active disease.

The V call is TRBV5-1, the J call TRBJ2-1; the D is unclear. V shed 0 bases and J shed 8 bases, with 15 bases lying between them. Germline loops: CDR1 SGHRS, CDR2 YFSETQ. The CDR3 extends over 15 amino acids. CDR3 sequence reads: CASSLDGAAADEQFF. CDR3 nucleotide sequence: TGCGCCAGCAGCTTGGACGGAGCCGCGGCAGATGAGCAGTTCTTC. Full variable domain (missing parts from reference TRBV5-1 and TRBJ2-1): KAGVTQTPRYLIKTRGQQVTLSCSPISGHRSVSWYQQTPGQGLQFLFEYFSETQRNKGNFPGRFSGRQFSNSRSEMNVSTLELGDSALYLCASSLDGAAADEQFFGPGTRLTVL.

The CDR3 sequence: CSVVWEIMNTEAFF. CDR3 in DNA: TGCAGCGTTGTGTGGGAGATAATGAACACTGAAGCTTTCTTT. The chain uses TRBV29-1 and TRBJ1-1; D gene uncertain. Trimming removed 4 bases from V and 0 bases from J, with 12 bases in between. This CDR3 has 14 residues. The germline gives CDR1 SQVTM, CDR2 ANQGSEA.

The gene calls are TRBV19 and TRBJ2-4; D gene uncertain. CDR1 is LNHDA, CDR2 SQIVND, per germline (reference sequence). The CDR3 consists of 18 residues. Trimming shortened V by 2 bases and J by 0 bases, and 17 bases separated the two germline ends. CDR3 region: CASSINPNSQLAKNIQYF. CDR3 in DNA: TGTGCCAGTAGTATAAACCCCAACAGCCAGCTAGCCAAAAACATTCAGTACTTC.

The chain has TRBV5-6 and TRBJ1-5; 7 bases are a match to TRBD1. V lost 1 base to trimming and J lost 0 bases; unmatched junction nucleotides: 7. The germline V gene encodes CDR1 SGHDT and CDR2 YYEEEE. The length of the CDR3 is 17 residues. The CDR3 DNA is TGTGCCAGCAGCTTGTGGGGACAGCCTTATAGCAATCAGCCCCAGCATTTT. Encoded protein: CASSLWGQPYSNQPQHF.

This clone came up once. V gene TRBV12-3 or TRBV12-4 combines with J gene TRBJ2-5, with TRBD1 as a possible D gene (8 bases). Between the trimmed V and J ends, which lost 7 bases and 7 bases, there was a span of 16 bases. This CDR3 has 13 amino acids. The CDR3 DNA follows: TGTGCCAGCATAACAGGGGGGGGAGCGACCCAGTACTTC. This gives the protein CASITGGGATQYF.

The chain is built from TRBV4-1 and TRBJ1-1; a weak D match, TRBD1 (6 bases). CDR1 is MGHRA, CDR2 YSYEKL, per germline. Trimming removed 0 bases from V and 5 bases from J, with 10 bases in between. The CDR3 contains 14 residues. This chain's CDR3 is CASSQEAGATEAFF. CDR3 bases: TGCGCCAGCAGCCAAGAAGCAGGGGCAACTGAAGCTTTCTTT.

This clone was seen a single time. CDR3 coding DNA: TGCGCCAGCAGCCAGGGACTAGCGGGAGTTTCGGATGAGCAGTTCTTC. Protein product: CASSQGLAGVSDEQFF. The gene calls are TRBV5-1 and TRBJ2-1; 14 nucleotides line up with TRBD2. The CDR3 length is 16 residues. CDR1 is SGHRS and CDR2 is YFSETQ in the germline V gene. V was pared by 4 bases and J by 8 bases, with 8 bases of the junction left unmatched.

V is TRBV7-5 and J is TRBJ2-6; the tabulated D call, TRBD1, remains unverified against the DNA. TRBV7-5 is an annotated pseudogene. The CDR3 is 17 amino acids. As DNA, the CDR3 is TGTGTCAGAAGCTTTCACAGGGGTGAGACTGGGGCCAACGTCCTGACTTTC. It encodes CVRSFHRGETGANVLTF.

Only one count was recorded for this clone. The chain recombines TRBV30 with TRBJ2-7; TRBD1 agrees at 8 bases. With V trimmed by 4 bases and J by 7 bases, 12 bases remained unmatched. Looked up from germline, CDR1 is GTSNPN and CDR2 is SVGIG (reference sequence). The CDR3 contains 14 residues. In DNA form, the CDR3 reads TGTGCCTGGAATAGATATGGGGGGACAGGAGAGCAGTACTTC. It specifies CAWNRYGGTGEQYF.

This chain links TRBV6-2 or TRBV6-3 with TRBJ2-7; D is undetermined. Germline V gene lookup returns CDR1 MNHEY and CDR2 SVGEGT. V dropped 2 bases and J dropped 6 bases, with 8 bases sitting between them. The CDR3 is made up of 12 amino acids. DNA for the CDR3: TGTGCCAGCAGTTACCCTCCGCGCGAGCAGTACTTC. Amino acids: CASSYPPREQYF.

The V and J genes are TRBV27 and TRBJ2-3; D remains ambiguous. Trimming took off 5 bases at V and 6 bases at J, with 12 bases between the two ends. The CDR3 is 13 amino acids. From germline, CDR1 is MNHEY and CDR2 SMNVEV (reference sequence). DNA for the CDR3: TGTGCCAGCAGTCTAAGATCGAGTGATACGCAGTATTTT. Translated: CASSLRSSDTQYF.

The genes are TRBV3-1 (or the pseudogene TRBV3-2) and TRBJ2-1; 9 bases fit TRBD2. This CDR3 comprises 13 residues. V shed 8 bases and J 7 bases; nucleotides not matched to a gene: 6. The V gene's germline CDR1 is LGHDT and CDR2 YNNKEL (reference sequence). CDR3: CASAGTSLNEQFF. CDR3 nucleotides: TGTGCCAGCGCGGGGACTAGCTTGAATGAGCAGTTCTTC.

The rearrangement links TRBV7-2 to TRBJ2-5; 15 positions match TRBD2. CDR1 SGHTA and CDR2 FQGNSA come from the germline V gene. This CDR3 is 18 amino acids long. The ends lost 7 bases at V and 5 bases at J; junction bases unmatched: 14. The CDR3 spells CASTFPGLAGGRRETQYF. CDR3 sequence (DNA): TGTGCCAGCACCTTTCCGGGACTAGCGGGAGGAAGGCGGGAGACCCAGTACTTC.

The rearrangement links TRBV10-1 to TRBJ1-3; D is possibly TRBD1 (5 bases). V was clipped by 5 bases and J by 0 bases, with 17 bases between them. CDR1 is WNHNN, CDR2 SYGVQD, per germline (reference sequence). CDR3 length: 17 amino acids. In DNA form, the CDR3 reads TGCGCCAGCAGTCCGACCGGGACTGGGGACTCTGGAAACACCATATATTTT. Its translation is CASSPTGTGDSGNTIYF.

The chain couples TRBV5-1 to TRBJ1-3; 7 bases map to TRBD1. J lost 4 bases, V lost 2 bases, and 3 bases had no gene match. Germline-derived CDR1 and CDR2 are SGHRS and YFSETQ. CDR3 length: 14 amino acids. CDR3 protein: CASSLRDSGNTIYF. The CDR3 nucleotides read TGCGCCAGCAGCTTACGGGACAGCGGAAACACCATATATTTT.

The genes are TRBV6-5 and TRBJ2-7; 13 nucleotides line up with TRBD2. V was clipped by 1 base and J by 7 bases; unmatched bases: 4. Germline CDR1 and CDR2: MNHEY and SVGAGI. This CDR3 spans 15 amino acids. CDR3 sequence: CASSYLTSGGSEQYF. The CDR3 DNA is TGTGCCAGCAGTTACTTGACTAGCGGGGGGTCGGAGCAGTACTTC.

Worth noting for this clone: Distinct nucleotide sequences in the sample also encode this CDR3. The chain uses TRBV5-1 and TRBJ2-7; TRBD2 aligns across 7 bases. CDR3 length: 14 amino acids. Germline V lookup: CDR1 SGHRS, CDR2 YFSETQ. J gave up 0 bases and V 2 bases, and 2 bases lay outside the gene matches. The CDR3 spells CASSLGGSSYEQYF. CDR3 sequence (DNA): TGCGCCAGCAGCTTAGGCGGGAGCTCCTACGAGCAGTACTTC.

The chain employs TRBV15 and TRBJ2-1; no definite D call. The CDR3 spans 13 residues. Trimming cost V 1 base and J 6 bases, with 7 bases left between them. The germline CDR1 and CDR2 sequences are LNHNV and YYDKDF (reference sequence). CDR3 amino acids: CATSRGSGNEQFF. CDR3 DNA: TGTGCCACCAGCAGAGGCTCGGGCAATGAGCAGTTCTTC.